The clone carrying this T cell receptor beta chain was observed a handful of times. MiXCR, applied by TCRdb to the 5' RACE reads, yields one record per CDR3 protein. The sample includes a few hundred thousand distinct CDR3 sequences, approximately 9.1% of them seen just once. This specimen belongs to a study of identical twins. Germline assignment: CDR1 MNHEY and CDR2 SMNVEV (reference sequence). V was cut by 6 bases and J by 1 base, with 13 bases left in between. The length of the CDR3 is 15 residues. The origin of this receptor is a woman aged 45-65 years in good health. The rearrangement uses TRBV27 and TRBJ1-5; a possible D gene is TRBD1 (6 bases). Sequences were obtained from naive T cells sorted from blood. CDR3 amino acids: CASSFRGPSNQPQHF. DNA for the CDR3: TGTGCCAGCAGCTTTCGGGGGCCCAGCAATCAGCCCCAGCATTTT.